The 22 T cell receptor beta chains in this list originate from one sample, sequenced in a study of T cell repertoires in cytomegalovirus infection. Each CDR3 protein gets one entry after TCRdb re-called the reads with MiXCR. Of 900,000 to 950,000 distinct CDR3 sequences in the sample, 30% to 40% are singletons; the top ten hold around an eighth. Their antigens are not known. The sample consisted of cultured CD8+ T cells from PBMCs, taken from culture after CMV antigen stimulation. The receptor set was obtained from a human donor in good health (CMV status not recorded). Some clones in this sample may be carry-over from other donors' samples.

This clonotype was seen once. The V and J genes are TRBV10-3 and TRBJ2-7; possible D gene TRBD1, 7 bases. Germline V gene sequence: CDR1 ENHRY, CDR2 SYGVKD. The CDR3 sequence is 16 residues long. The V end lost 6 bases, the J end lost 0 bases, and 18 bases lay between the germline ends. CDR3 region: CAIRTGLAPSSYEQYF. The CDR3 bases are TGTGCCATCAGGACAGGGCTAGCGCCTAGCTCCTACGAGCAGTACTTC.

This clonotype was found many times. The chain carries TRBV7-6 and TRBJ2-1; 12 bases line up with TRBD2. The CDR3 consists of 15 residues. Looked up from germline, CDR1 is SGHVS and CDR2 is FNYEAQ. The junction had 5 bases not matched to a gene; V was cut back by 5 bases and J by 6 bases. CDR3 sequence (DNA): TGTGCCAGCAGCCTGACTAGCGGGGGATTCAATGAGCAGTTCTTC. Its protein product is CASSLTSGGFNEQFF.

The sample holds a few counts of this clonotype. The chain combines TRBV27 with TRBJ1-4, with 8 bases aligning to TRBD1. V lost 8 bases to trimming and J lost 8 bases; unmatched junction nucleotides: 10. CDR3 length: 14 residues. Germline CDR1 and CDR2: MNHEY and SMNVEV (reference sequence). The DNA for the CDR3 is TGTGCCAGCGAAGGGGACAGGCTAAGGGAAAAACTGTTTTTT. Its translation is CASEGDRLREKLFF.

Comment on this clonotype: This sequence may be a read error, since a much larger clone differs from it by one base. Here the CDR3 DNA reads TGTGCCAACAGTTTAGGACAGGGCCAGGGTCAGCCCCAGCATTTT. This encodes CANSLGQGQGQPQHF. The chain has TRBV27 and TRBJ1-5; 8 bases agree with TRBD1. The CDR3 has 15 amino acids. Germline loops: CDR1 MNHEY, CDR2 SMNVEV (reference sequence).

This clonotype came up many times. The rearrangement joins TRBV7-9 to TRBJ2-7, with D perhaps matching TRBD1 (6 bases). In germline, CDR1 is SEHNR, CDR2 FQNEAQ (reference sequence). V lost 5 bases to trimming and J lost 1 base, with 12 bases between them. CDR3 length equals 14 residues. The CDR3 DNA follows: TGTGCCAGCAGCGCGGAAGACAGGTCCTACGAGCAGTACTTC. Its protein product is CASSAEDRSYEQYF.

The rearrangement uses TRBV6-1 and TRBJ2-1, with D possibly TRBD2 on 5 matching bases. The V and J ends lost 10 bases and 3 bases respectively, with 10 bases between them. From germline, CDR1 is MNHNS and CDR2 SASEGT. There are 12 residues in the CDR3. CDR3 protein: CATEANYNEQFF. CDR3 in DNA: TGTGCCACGGAGGCCAACTACAATGAGCAGTTCTTC.

This clonotype was seen a single time. The chain couples TRBV6-1 to TRBJ1-1; no firm D call. The CDR3 runs 11 residues. Trimming left V 4 bases short and J 8 bases short, with 8 bases between. Germline loops: CDR1 MNHNS, CDR2 SASEGT. In DNA, the CDR3 is TGTGCCAGCAGTGGACCGGTGGAAGCTTTCTTT. Residues: CASSGPVEAFF.

This chain joins TRBV27 and TRBJ2-7; TRBD1 matches at 7 bases. CDR1 MNHEY and CDR2 SMNVEV come from the germline V gene (reference sequence). This CDR3 spans 14 amino acids. J gave up 0 bases and V 4 bases, and 3 bases lay outside the gene matches. This chain's CDR3 is CASSSTGFSYEQYF. In nucleotides, the CDR3 is TGTGCCAGCAGTTCGACAGGGTTCTCCTACGAGCAGTACTTC.

V usage is TRBV5-6 and J usage is TRBJ1-3, with D perhaps TRBD1 (5 bases). The germline CDR1 and CDR2 sequences are SGHDT and YYEEEE. Trimming pared 2 bases from V and 0 bases from J, leaving 12 bases between. This CDR3 has 16 residues. In nucleotides, the CDR3 is TGTGCCAGCAGCTTTCTCGCGGGACTCTCTGGAAACACCATATATTTT. This gives the protein CASSFLAGLSGNTIYF.

The CDR3 DNA is TGTGCCAGCAGACACCGGGGGAACACAGATACGCAGTATTTT. Its protein product is CASRHRGNTDTQYF. The V and J genes are TRBV27 and TRBJ2-3, with D maybe TRBD2 (6 bases). Germline CDR1 is MNHEY and CDR2 is SMNVEV (reference sequence). V was pared by 6 bases and J by 2 bases, with 12 bases between. The CDR3 covers 14 residues.

Many counts were recorded for this clonotype. The chain couples TRBV7-9 to TRBJ2-3, with D tentatively TRBD1 (6 bases). Trimming removed 7 bases at V and 8 bases at J, with 22 bases between. The CDR3 has 15 amino acids. CDR1 and CDR2 from the germline V gene are SEHNR and FQNEAQ (reference sequence). The CDR3 region is CASTPYRVAMGTQYF. In DNA, the CDR3 is TGTGCCAGCACCCCCTACAGGGTGGCCATGGGTACGCAGTATTTT.

This clonotype was detected ten times or more. The chain employs TRBV7-2 and TRBJ1-2; TRBD1 matches at 7 bases. The CDR3 covers 17 residues. Germline V gene sequence: CDR1 SGHTA, CDR2 FQGNSA. V trimming: 4 bases; J trimming: 3 bases; junction bases outside the gene matches: 14. CDR3 nucleotides: TGTGCCAGCAGCTCCCCGGGACAGACCCTCCGAGACTATGGCTACACCTTC. Translating gives CASSSPGQTLRDYGYTF.

V usage is TRBV20-1 and J usage is TRBJ1-1; 10 bases map to TRBD1. The CDR3 runs to 16 residues. Germline CDR1 reads DFQATT; CDR2 reads SNEGSKA (reference sequence). Losses at the gene ends were 6 bases for V and 1 base for J; bases not matched to a gene: 11. DNA for the CDR3: TGCAGTGCCGGGGACAGGGGTGAGGTTACGAACACTGAAGCTTTCTTT. Translated: CSAGDRGEVTNTEAFF.

V is TRBV5-6 and J is TRBJ2-3; D is possibly TRBD1 (5 bases). CDR1 is SGHDT, CDR2 YYEEEE, per germline. The V and J ends lost 2 bases and 4 bases respectively, with 17 bases between them. The CDR3 spans 16 residues. The CDR3 region is CASSFPREPSADTQYF. The CDR3 DNA reads TGTGCCAGCAGCTTTCCCAGGGAACCCTCCGCAGATACGCAGTATTTT.

The chain joins TRBV7-9 to TRBJ1-6, with 7 nucleotides matching TRBD1. The germline CDR1 and CDR2 sequences are SEHNR and FQNEAQ (reference sequence). J lost 10 bases, V lost 1 base, and 7 bases had no gene match. The CDR3 runs to 15 residues. CDR3 sequence: CASSLEDRVRSPLHF. The CDR3 region has the DNA TGTGCCAGCAGCTTAGAAGACAGGGTACGATCACCCCTCCACTTT.

Here the CDR3 reads CASTPAEGDEAFF. In nucleotides, the CDR3 is TGTGCCAGCACCCCGGCGGAGGGTGATGAAGCTTTCTTT. The rearrangement links TRBV7-4 to TRBJ1-1; no clear D gene. Germline V gene lookup returns CDR1 SGHVT and CDR2 SQSDAQ. This CDR3 is built from 13 residues. V lost 7 bases and J lost 7, with 16 bases in between. The whole variable domain, filled in from reference TRBV7-4 and TRBJ1-1, reads GAGVSQSPRYKVAKRGRDVALRCDSISGHVTLYWYRQTLGQGSEVLTYSQSDAQRDKSGRPSGRFSAERPERSVSTLKIQRTEQGDSAVYLCASTPAEGDEAFFGQGTRLTVV.

This chain links TRBV6-1 with TRBJ1-4; D is possibly TRBD1 (6 bases). CDR1 MNHNS and CDR2 SASEGT come from the germline V gene. CDR3 length: 14 amino acids. Trimming left V 2 bases short and J 6 bases short, with 10 bases between. CDR3 in amino acids: CASSETRGYEKLFF. The CDR3 DNA reads as TGTGCCAGCAGTGAAACCAGGGGCTATGAAAAACTGTTTTTT.

The chain couples TRBV27 to TRBJ2-3; 14 nucleotides align to TRBD2. Germline V gene data show CDR1 as MNHEY and CDR2 as SMNVEV (reference sequence). The CDR3 is 16 residues long. The junction had 5 bases not matched to a gene; V was cut back by 3 bases and J by 6 bases. This CDR3 reads CASSFVTSGGVDTQYF. CDR3 sequence (DNA): TGTGCCAGCAGTTTCGTGACTAGCGGGGGGGTGGATACGCAGTATTTT.

This clonotype appeared a few times. The CDR3 DNA sequence: TGTGCCAGCAGTACTCTAGCGGGAACTCCGGATACGCAGTATTTT. It codes for CASSTLAGTPDTQYF. The chain uses TRBV27 and TRBJ2-3; 9 bases are shared with TRBD2. Germline V gene lookup returns CDR1 MNHEY and CDR2 SMNVEV (reference sequence). J lost 6 bases, V lost 5 bases, and 9 bases had no gene match. This CDR3 is 15 amino acids long.

The rearrangement joins TRBV7-9 to TRBJ2-1, with a weak D call TRBD1 (5 bases). V was shortened by 1 base and J by 10 bases, with 11 bases between the two germline ends. CDR3 length: 13 amino acids. Looked up from germline, CDR1 is SEHNR and CDR2 is FQNEAQ (reference sequence). DNA for the CDR3: TGTGCCAGCAGCTTAGTTGGCCAGGGAGAGCAGTTCTTC. This encodes CASSLVGQGEQFF.

This clonotype appeared many times. The chain joins TRBV6-2 or TRBV6-3 to TRBJ1-5, with D perhaps matching TRBD1 (5 bases). The germline CDR1 and CDR2 sequences are MNHEY and SVGEGT. CDR3 length: 16 residues. Between the trimmed V and J ends, which lost 3 bases and 3 bases, there was a span of 15 bases. CDR3 nucleotides: TGTGCCAGCAGTTATAGCTCAGGGTTTGCCAATCAGCCCCAGCATTTT. Residues: CASSYSSGFANQPQHF.

This chain connects TRBV27 to TRBJ1-2; tentative D call: TRBD1 (6 bases). Trimming cost V 5 bases and J 4 bases, with 14 bases left between them. Germline V gene lookup returns CDR1 MNHEY and CDR2 SMNVEV (reference sequence). This CDR3 region has 14 residues. In DNA, the CDR3 is TGTGCCAGCAGTACGAAGACAGGCCTCTATGGCTACACCTTC. This translates into CASSTKTGLYGYTF.